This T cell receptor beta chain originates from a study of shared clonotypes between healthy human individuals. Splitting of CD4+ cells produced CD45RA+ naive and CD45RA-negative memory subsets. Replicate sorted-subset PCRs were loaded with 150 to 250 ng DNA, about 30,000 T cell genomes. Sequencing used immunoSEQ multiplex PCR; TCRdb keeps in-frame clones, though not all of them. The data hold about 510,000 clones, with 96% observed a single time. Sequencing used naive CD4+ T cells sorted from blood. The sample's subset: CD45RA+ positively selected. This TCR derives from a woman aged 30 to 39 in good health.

As DNA, the CDR3 is TGCGCCAGCAGCTTGTGGAGGGACGCCACTGAAGCTTTCTTT. It translates to CASSLWRDATEAFF. V usage is TRBV5-1 and J usage is TRBJ1-1; D is possibly TRBD1 (5 bases). The germline V and J ends were trimmed by 1 base and 4 bases, with 11 bases remaining between them. Looked up from germline, CDR1 is SGHRS and CDR2 is YFSETQ. The CDR3 contains 14 residues.